This T cell receptor (beta chain) appears in the sequencing data of a study of beta chain features in type 1 diabetes (dated by TCRdb to 2017 to 2018). At the level of the whole study: Mean age, gender distribution, total cell number and subset yield did not differ between patients and healthy donors. A total of roughly 98,000,000 sorted cells were examined across all samples, and a strong correlation was observed between cell number per subset and RNA yield. In the study, TCRB repertoires of sorted circulating CD4+ T cell subsets from recently diagnosed type 1 diabetes patients were compared with those of matched healthy donors. Whereas all 28 donors provided naive and central memory subsets, regulatory and stem cell-like memory subsets were isolated from just 8 patients and roughly eight healthy donors.

A single peripheral blood draw of approximately 120 mL on average was collected from each donor into heparinised tubes. Naive, central memory, regulatory and stem cell-like memory CD4+ T cells were sorted on a BD FACSAria II using a panel including CD45RO, CCR7, CD25, CD127, CD95 and CD27. All sorted populations exceeded 95% purity. PBMCs were isolated immediately by Lymphoprep density gradient centrifugation and stained directly without culture. Samples were stained and sorted in pairs, with one healthy donor and one patient per experiment, so that batch effects were minimized. V is shortened by 4 bases, J by 5 bases, and the region joining them spans 17 bases. Including cysteine and phenylalanine, the CDR3 has 15 amino acids. Here the CDR3 DNA is all that survives: 45 bases in frame from base 1. For CDR1 and CDR2, the germline V gene (reference sequence) lists MNHEY and SMNVEV. All of the isolated RNA was reverse transcribed with the High Capacity cDNA Reverse Transcription Kit, so expressed TCRB transcripts were sequenced. Deep immunoSEQ sequencing was applied to naive, central memory and regulatory T cell samples, giving an average of about 3.7 million total reads per sample. Sorted cells were lysed in RLT buffer, and RNA was extracted using DNase-treated RNeasy Micro or Mini kits according to cell number. Each cell subset was processed separately to prevent cross-contamination, with patient and healthy donor samples processed together. The immunoSEQ multiplex PCR was used to amplify TCRB sequences from cDNA, yielding 87-bp fragments that span the CDR3 region. The amplicons were sequenced using the Illumina HiSeq platform. The original pipeline was this. Synthetic template baselines were used to correct PCR bias computationally, reads within Hamming distance 2 were collapsed together, and singletons that could not be merged were discarded. Reads were aligned against IMGT so that V, D and J genes, CDR3 length and insertions or deletions at six rearrangement sites could be assigned. Within each subset, clonotype counts were normalized to the number of sorted cells before true diversity and Gini coefficients were calculated with the tcR R package. The overlap coefficient, calculated on TCRB nucleotide sequences, was used to quantify repertoire sharing. TCRdb carries this immuneACCESS record with in-frame sequences only. Its versions omit some clonotypes, under half of them owing to an unresolved V gene in the studies checked, with the rest unexplained. V and J calls and clone size are those listed in that table; D and trimming were worked out from the DNA. This sample lists a few hundred thousand clones; around a quarter were detected once. The ten largest clonotypes hold around 4% of the sample.

Concerning this clone: The clone's antigen remains unknown. No much larger clonotype is one base removed from it; base qualities were not supplied.

Study-wide findings and limitations: Shorter templates might be favored by PCR, yet because patient and control samples were amplified and corrected together, any such skew would affect both groups equally. Because small numbers of individuals were included in the HLA sub-analyses, any influence of HLA type on TCRB rearrangement was left unresolved. Sequencing cDNA rather than genomic DNA could over-represent highly expressing activated cells, although activation and CD3 levels did not differ between groups. The naive, central memory and regulatory TCRB repertoires appeared to resemble one another more closely among patients than among healthy donors. Fewer insertions and more nucleotide deletions at VDJ recombination sites were observed in patients with type 1 diabetes, implying thymic rearrangement abnormalities. A moderate but significant shortening of TCRB CDR3 length was observed in type 1 diabetes patients in all four CD4+ subsets.

Specimen: central memory CD4+ T cells from blood. This TCR came from a man under 40 in good health. The rearrangement joined TRBV27 to TRBJ1-1; no D segment can be confidently identified. The CDR3 reads CASSYRLRSETEAFF. The DNA sequence is as follows: TGTGCCAGCAGTTACAGACTTAGAAGCGAAACTGAAGCTTTCTTT.